A single sample gave rise to the 8 T cell receptor beta chains below, sequenced in a study of OX40 agonist ivuxolimab in advanced cancers. TCRdb's copy holds only in-frame clones and misses some; the assay was immunoSEQ multiplex PCR. The profile covers roughly 76,000 clones, with 84% appearing a single time and approximately 25% taken by the ten largest. The sequenced sample was CD4+ or CD8+ T cells sorted from blood, obtained in a trial of the OX40 agonist ivuxolimab. The source is an adult with an advanced solid tumor such as melanoma, head and neck, liver or kidney cancer.

The chain has TRBV6-5 and TRBJ1-5, with D possibly matching TRBD1 (5 bases). Germline V CDR1 and CDR2: MNHEY, SVGAGI. This CDR3 is built from 14 residues. V lost 2 bases and J 5 bases, leaving 10 bases between the germline ends. The CDR3, as DNA: TGTGCCAGCAGTTACGGGCAGGGTGATCAGCCCCAGCATTTT. It translates to CASSYGQGDQPQHF.

The J gene is TRBJ1-2, the V gene TRBV29-1, with a possible D match to TRBD1 (6 bases). The CDR3 has 14 residues. Germline V lookup: CDR1 SQVTM, CDR2 ANQGSEA. V dropped 0 bases and J dropped 8 bases, with 16 bases sitting between them. In nucleotides, the CDR3 is TGCAGCGTTGAAGAAGTCGAGGGGGTCACGGGCTACACCTTC. It yields the protein CSVEEVEGVTGYTF. The complete variable domain, with remaining parts taken from reference TRBV29-1 and TRBJ1-2, reads SAVISQKPSRDICQRGTSLTIQCQVDSQVTMMFWYRQQPGQSLTLIATANQGSEATYESGFVIDKFPISRPNLTFSTLTVSNMSPEDSSIYLCSVEEVEGVTGYTFGSGTRLTVV.

This rearrangement joins TRBV6-5 to TRBJ1-5; D gene ambiguous. The V gene's germline CDR1 is MNHEY and CDR2 SVGAGI. Deletions cut 2 bases from V and 2 bases from J, with 7 bases between. CDR3 length: 14 residues. Here the CDR3 DNA reads TGTGCCAGCAGTTACATAGGTGGCAATCAGCCCCAGCATTTT. It specifies CASSYIGGNQPQHF.

About this clone itself: The sample holds other DNA sequences that translate to the same CDR3. J is TRBJ1-4 and V is TRBV11-2, with TRBD1 matching over 7 bases. The CDR3 contains 14 residues. The germline V gene has CDR1 SGHAT and CDR2 FQNNGV. J lost 5 bases, V lost 4 bases, and 4 bases had no gene match. As DNA, the CDR3 is TGTGCCAGCAGCTCGGGACAGCAAAATGAAAAACTGTTTTTT. Residues: CASSSGQQNEKLFF.

V usage is TRBV6-6 and J usage is TRBJ1-2; D is perhaps TRBD1 (5 bases). The V end lost 1 base, the J end lost 8 bases, and 11 bases lay between the germline ends. Per germline, CDR1 MNHNY and CDR2 SVGAGI (reference sequence). The CDR3 consists of 13 residues. The CDR3 DNA reads as TGTGCCAGCAGTTACTATGCAGGGTTAGGCTACACCTTC. It translates to CASSYYAGLGYTF.

The chain recombines TRBV10-2 with TRBJ2-5; 10 bases are shared with TRBD2. The length of the CDR3 is 15 residues. V trimming: 4 bases; J trimming: 5 bases; junction bases outside the gene matches: 7. The germline CDR1 and CDR2 sequences are WSHSY and SAAADI. As DNA, the CDR3 is TGCGCCAGCAGTGTGTTAGCGGGAGGCGGTGAGACCCAGTACTTC. Translated, it gives CASSVLAGGGETQYF.

The chain joins TRBV10-3 to TRBJ2-7, with D possibly TRBD1 on 5 matching bases. The CDR3 is 12 residues long. V was cut by 6 bases and J by 2 bases, with 8 bases left in between. CDR1 is ENHRY and CDR2 is SYGVKD in the germline V gene. The CDR3 nucleotides read TGTGCCATCAGGGGGCTGACCTACGAGCAGTACTTC. Its translation: CAIRGLTYEQYF.

This clone has only one observation. V usage is TRBV2 and J usage is TRBJ1-5; no clear D gene. The V gene lost 4 bases and the J gene lost 3 bases, with 10 bases spanning the gap. The CDR3 contains 14 residues. Germline CDR1 SNHLY, CDR2 FYNNEI. The CDR3 DNA follows: TGTGCCAGCAGTGTCTTGGGCCTCAATCAGCCCCAGCATTTT. As protein: CASSVLGLNQPQHF. Filled out from reference TRBV2 and TRBJ1-5, the complete variable domain reads EPEVTQTPSHQVTQMGQEVILRCVPISNHLYFYWYRQILGQKVEFLVSFYNNEISEKSEIFDDQFSVERPDGSNFTLKIRSTKLEDSAMYFCASSVLGLNQPQHFGDGTRLSIL.